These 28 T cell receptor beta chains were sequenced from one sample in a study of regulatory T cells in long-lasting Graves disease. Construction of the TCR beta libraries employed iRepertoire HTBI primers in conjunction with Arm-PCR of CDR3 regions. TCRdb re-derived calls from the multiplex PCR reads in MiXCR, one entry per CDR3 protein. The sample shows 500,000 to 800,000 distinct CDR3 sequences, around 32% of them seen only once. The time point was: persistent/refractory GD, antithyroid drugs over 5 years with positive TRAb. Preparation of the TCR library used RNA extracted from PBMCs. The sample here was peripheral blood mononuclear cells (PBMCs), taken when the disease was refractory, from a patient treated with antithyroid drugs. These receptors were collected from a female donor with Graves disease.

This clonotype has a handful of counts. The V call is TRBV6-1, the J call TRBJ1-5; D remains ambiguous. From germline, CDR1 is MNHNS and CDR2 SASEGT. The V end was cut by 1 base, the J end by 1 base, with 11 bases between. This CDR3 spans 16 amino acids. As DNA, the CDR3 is TGTGCCAGCAGTGAAGTGAGGGTGGGAAGCAATCAGCCCCAGCATTTT. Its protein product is CASSEVRVGSNQPQHF.

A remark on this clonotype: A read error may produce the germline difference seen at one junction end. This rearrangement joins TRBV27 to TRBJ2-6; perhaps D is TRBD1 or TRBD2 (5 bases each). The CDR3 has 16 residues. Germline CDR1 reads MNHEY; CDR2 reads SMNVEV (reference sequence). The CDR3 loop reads CASSLRGIPGANALTF. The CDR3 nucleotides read TGTGCCAGCAGTTTAAGGGGTATCCCCGGGGCCAACGCCCTGACTTTC.

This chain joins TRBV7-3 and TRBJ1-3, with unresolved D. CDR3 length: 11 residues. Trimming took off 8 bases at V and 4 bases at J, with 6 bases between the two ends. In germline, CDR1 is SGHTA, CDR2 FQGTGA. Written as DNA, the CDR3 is TGTGCCAGCGGGGAGGGAAACACCATATATTTT. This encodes CASGEGNTIYF.

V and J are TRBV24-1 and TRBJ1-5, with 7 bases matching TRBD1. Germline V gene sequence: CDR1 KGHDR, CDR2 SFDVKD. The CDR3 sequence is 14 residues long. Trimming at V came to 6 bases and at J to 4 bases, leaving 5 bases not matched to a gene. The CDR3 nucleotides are TGTGCCACCAGTCGGACAGGTGTGAATCAGCCCCAGCATTTT. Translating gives CATSRTGVNQPQHF.

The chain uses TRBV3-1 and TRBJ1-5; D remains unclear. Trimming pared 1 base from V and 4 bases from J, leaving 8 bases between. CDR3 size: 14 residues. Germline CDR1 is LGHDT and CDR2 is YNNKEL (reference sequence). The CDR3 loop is CASSQAIRNQPQHF. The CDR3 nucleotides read TGTGCCAGCAGCCAAGCCATCAGAAATCAGCCCCAGCATTTT.

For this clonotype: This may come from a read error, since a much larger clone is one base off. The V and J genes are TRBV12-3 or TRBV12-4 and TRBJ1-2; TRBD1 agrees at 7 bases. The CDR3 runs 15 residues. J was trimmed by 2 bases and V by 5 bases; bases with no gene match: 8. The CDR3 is CASSTDRDLNYGYTF. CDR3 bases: TGTGCCAGCAGTACTGACAGGGATCTAAACTATGGCTACACCTTC.

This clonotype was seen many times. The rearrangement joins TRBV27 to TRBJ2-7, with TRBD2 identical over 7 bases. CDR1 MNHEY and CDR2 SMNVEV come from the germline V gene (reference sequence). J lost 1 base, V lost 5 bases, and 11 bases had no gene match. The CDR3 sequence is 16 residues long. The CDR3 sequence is CASSTGAERGSYEQYF. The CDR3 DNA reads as TGTGCCAGCAGTACCGGGGCGGAGCGGGGATCCTACGAGCAGTACTTC.

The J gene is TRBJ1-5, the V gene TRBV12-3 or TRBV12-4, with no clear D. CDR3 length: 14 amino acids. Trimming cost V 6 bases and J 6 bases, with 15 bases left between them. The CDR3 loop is CASRETGRGQPQHF. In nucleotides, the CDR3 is TGTGCCAGCAGAGAGACGGGTCGGGGTCAGCCCCAGCATTTT.

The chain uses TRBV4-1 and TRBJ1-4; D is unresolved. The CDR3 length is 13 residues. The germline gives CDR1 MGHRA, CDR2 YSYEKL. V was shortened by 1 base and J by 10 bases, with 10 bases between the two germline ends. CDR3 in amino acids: CASSQASLGKLFF. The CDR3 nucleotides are TGCGCCAGCAGCCAAGCCAGTCTGGGAAAACTGTTTTTT.

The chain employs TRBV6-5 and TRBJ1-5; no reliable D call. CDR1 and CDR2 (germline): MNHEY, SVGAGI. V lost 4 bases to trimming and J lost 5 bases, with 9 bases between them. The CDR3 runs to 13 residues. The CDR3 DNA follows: TGTGCCAGCAGTTTCACTACGGATCAGCCCCAGCATTTT. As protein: CASSFTTDQPQHF.

In DNA, the CDR3 is TGTGCCAGCAGCTTAGACGGGGCTGGGAATTCACCCCTCCACTTT. Encoded protein: CASSLDGAGNSPLHF. V and J are TRBV7-2 and TRBJ1-6; D is perhaps TRBD1 (5 bases). Germline V gene lookup returns CDR1 SGHTA and CDR2 FQGNSA. CDR3 length: 15 amino acids. Trimming shortened V by 1 base and J by 7 bases, and 11 bases separated the two germline ends. Complete variable domain (other parts from reference TRBV7-2 and TRBJ1-6): GAGVSQSPSNKVTEKGKDVELRCDPISGHTALYWYRQSLGQGLEFLIYFQGNSAPDKSGLPSDRFSAERTGGSVSTLTIQRTQQEDSAVYLCASSLDGAGNSPLHFGNGTRLTVT.

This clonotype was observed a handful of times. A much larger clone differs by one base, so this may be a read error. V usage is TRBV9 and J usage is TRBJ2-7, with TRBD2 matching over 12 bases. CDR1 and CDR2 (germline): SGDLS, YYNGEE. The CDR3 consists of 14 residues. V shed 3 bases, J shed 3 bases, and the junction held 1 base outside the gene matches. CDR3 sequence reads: CASSEGLAGYEQYF. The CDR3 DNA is TGTGCCAGCAGCGAGGGACTAGCGGGCTACGAGCAGTACTTC.

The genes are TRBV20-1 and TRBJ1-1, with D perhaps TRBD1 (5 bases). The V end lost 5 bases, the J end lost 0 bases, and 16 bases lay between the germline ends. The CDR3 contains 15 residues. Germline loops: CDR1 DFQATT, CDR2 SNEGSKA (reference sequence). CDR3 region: CSARPPQGMNTEAFF. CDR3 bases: TGCAGTGCTCGGCCTCCTCAGGGTATGAACACTGAAGCTTTCTTT.

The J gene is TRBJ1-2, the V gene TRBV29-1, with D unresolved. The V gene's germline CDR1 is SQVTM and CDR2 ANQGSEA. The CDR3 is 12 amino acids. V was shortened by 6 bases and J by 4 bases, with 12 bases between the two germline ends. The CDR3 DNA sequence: TGCAGCGTACGGACCGCCTCCTATGGCTACACCTTC. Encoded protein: CSVRTASYGYTF.

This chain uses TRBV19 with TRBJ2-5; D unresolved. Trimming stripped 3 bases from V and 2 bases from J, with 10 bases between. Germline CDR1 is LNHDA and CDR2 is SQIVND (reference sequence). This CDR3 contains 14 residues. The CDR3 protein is CASSMWQSQETQYF. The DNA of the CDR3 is TGTGCCAGTAGTATGTGGCAGTCACAAGAGACCCAGTACTTC.

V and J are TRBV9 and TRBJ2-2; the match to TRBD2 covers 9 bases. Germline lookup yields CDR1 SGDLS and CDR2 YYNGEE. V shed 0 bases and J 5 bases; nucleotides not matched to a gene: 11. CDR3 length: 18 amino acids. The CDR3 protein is CASSVAPGLAVQTGELFF. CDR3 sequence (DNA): TGTGCCAGCAGCGTAGCTCCGGGACTAGCAGTCCAGACCGGGGAGCTGTTTTTT.

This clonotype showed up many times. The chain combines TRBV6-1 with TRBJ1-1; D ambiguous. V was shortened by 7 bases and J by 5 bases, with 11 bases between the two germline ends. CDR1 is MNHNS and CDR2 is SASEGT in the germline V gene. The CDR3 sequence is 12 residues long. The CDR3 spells CASTHGRTEAFF. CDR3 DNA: TGTGCCAGCACCCACGGAAGGACTGAAGCTTTCTTT.

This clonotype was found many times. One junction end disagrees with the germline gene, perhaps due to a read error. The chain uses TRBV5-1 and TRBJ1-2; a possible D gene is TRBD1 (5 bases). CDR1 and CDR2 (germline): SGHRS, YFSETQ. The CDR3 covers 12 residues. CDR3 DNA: TGTGCCAGCAGTTTGGGGGATTATGGCTACACCTTC. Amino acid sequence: CASSLGDYGYTF.

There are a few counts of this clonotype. This CDR3 is CASNDPGQGSYEQYF. The CDR3 DNA reads as TGTGCCAGCAATGATCCGGGACAGGGCTCCTACGAGCAGTACTTC. The chain has TRBV25-1 and TRBJ2-7, with 9 positions matching TRBD1. Looked up from germline, CDR1 is MGHDK and CDR2 is SYGVNS. V lost 7 bases to trimming and J lost 0 bases; unmatched junction nucleotides: 7. This CDR3 contains 15 residues.

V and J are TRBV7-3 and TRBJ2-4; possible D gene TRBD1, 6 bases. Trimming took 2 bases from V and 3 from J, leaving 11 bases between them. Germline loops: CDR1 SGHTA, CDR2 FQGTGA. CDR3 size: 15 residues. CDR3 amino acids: CASSLGTGIKNIQYF. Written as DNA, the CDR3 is TGTGCCAGCAGCTTAGGAACAGGGATCAAAAACATTCAGTACTTC.

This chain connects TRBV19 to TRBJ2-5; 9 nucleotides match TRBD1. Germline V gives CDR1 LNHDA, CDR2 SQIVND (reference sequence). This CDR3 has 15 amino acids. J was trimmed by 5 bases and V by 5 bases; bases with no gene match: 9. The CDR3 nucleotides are TGTGCCAGTAGTCGCATAACAGGGGGCACGGAGACCCAGTACTTC. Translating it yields CASSRITGGTETQYF.

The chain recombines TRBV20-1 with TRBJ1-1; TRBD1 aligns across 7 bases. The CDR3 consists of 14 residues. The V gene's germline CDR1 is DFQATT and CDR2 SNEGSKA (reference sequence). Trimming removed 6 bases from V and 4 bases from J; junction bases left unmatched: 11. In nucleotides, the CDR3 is TGCAGTGCGACCCCTGAGGGGGCGCCCACTGAAGCTTTCTTT. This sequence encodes CSATPEGAPTEAFF.

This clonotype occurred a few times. The CDR3 DNA reads as TGTGCCACCAGCAGAGACCTTCTCCGGGACGCCAACACTGAAGCTTTCTTT. It specifies CATSRDLLRDANTEAFF. The rearrangement links TRBV15 to TRBJ1-1, with D possibly TRBD1 on 5 matching bases. This CDR3 is 17 amino acids long. CDR1 and CDR2 (germline): LNHNV, YYDKDF (reference sequence). The ends were cut back, 0 bases at V and 2 bases at J, with 16 bases in the middle.

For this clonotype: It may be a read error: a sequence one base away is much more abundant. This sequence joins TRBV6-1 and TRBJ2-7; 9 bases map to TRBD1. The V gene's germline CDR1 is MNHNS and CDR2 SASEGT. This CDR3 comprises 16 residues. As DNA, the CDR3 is TGTGCCAGCAGAAAGGGACAGGGAGGCGGAACCTACGAGCGGTACTTC. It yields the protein CASRKGQGGGTYERYF.

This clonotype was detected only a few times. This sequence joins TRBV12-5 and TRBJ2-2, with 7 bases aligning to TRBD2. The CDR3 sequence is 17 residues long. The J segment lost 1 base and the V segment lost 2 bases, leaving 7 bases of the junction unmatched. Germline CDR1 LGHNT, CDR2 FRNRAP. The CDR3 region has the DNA TGTGCTAGTGGTTTGCCGAGACTAGCACGGAACACCGGGGAGCTGTTTTTT. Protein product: CASGLPRLARNTGELFF.

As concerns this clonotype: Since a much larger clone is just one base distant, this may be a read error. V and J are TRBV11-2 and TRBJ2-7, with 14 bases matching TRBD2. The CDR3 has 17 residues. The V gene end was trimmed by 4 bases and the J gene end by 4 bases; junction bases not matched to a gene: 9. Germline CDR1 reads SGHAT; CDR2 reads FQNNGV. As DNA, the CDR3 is TGTGCCAGCAGCTCATTTTACGGGACTAGCGGGAGTTACGAGCAGTACTTC. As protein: CASSSFYGTSGSYEQYF.

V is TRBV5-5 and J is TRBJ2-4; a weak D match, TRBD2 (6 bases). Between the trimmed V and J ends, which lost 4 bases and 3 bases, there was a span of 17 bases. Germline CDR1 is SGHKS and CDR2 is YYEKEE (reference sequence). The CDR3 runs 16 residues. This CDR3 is CASSRRERESKNIQYF. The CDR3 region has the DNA TGTGCCAGCAGCAGGAGGGAAAGGGAAAGCAAAAACATTCAGTACTTC.

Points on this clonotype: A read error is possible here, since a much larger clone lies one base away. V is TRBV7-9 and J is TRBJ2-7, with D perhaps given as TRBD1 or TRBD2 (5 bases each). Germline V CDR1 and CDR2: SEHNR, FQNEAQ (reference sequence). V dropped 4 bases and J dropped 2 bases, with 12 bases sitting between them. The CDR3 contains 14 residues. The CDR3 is CASSSGEGPYEQYF. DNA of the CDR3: TGTGCCAGCAGCTCTGGAGAGGGACCCTACGAGCAGTACTTC.